A selection of T cell receptor beta chains follows, all from one sample in a study of T cells after yellow fever vaccination. MiXCR, applied by TCRdb to the 5' RACE reads, yields one record per CDR3 protein. The sample shows a few hundred thousand distinct CDR3 sequences, approximately 4% of them seen only once. The sample here was PBMCs, taken 5 days after the yellow fever booster vaccination. The receptors originated from a young man who received the YFV17D yellow fever vaccine. Each CDR3 is given with its conserved first and last residue.

J,V,CDR3
TRBJ1-5,TRBV5-5,CASSLGRIYSNQPQHF
TRBJ1-5,TRBV7-8,CASRGLQVGQPQHF
TRBJ2-1,TRBV20-1,CSAHATEGQGYNEQFF
TRBJ2-5,TRBV20-1,CSARAPARDSETQYF
TRBJ2-7,TRBV2,CASNRGNEQYF
TRBJ1-6,TRBV4-3,CASSQDMDSPLHF
TRBJ2-2,TRBV6-1,CASKHQPGELFF
TRBJ1-2,TRBV6-5,CASSSERDLWGYGYTF
TRBJ1-5,TRBV19,CASNLDGGRTDQPQHF
TRBJ2-3,TRBV7-8,CASSLRGGLVDTQYF